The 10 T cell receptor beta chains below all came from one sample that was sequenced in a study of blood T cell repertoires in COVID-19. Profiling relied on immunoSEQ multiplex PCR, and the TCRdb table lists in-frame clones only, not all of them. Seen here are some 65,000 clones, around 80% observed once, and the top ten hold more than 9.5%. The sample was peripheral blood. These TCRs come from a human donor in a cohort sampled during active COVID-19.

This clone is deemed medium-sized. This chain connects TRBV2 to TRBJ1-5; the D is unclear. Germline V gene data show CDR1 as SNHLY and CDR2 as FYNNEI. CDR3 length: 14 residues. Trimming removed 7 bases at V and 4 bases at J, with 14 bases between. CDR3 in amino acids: CASTGGSVNQPQHF. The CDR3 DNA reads TGTGCCAGCACCGGAGGGAGTGTTAATCAGCCCCAGCATTTT.

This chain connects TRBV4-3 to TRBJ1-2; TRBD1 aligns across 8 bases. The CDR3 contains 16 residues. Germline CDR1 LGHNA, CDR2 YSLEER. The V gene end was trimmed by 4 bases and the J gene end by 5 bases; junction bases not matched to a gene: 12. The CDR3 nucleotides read TGCGCCAGCAGCCGCCAATCCGGGACAGGAAGATATGGCTACACCTTC. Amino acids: CASSRQSGTGRYGYTF.

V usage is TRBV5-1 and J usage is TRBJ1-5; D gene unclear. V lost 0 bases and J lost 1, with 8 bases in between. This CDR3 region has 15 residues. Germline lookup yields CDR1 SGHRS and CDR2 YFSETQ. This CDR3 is CASSLDNGSNQPQHF. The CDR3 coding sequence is TGCGCCAGCAGCTTGGACAATGGCAGCAATCAGCCCCAGCATTTT.

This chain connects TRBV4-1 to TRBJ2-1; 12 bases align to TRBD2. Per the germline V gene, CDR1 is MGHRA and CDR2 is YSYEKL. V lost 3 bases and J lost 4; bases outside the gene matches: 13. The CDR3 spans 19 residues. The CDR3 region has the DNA TGCGCCAGCAGCCACCCCGGTCGAGCTAGCGGGAGGGAGTACAATGAGCAGTTCTTC. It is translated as CASSHPGRASGREYNEQFF.

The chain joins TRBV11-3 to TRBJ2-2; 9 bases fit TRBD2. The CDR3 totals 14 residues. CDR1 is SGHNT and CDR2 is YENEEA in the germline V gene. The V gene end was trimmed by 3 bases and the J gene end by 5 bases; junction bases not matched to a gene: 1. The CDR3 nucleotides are TGTGCCAGCAGCTTTACTAGCGGGACCGGGGAGCTGTTTTTT. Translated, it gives CASSFTSGTGELFF.

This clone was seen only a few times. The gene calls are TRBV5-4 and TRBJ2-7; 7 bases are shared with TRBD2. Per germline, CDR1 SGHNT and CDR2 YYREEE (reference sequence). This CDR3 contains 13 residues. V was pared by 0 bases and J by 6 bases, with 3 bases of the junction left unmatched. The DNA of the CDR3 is TGTGCCAGCAGCTTGGGACTAGCACCCGAGCAGTACTTC. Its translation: CASSLGLAPEQYF. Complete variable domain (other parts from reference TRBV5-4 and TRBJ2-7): ETGVTQSPTHLIKTRGQQVTLRCSSQSGHNTVSWYQQALGQGPQFIFQYYREEENGRGNFPPRFSGLQFPNYSSELNVNALELDDSALYLCASSLGLAPEQYFGPGTRLTVT.

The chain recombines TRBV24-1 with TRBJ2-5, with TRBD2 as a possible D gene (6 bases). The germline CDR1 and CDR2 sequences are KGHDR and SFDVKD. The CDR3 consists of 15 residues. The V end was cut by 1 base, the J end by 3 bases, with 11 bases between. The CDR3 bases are TGTGCCACCAGTGATTTTGGGGCGGGAAAAGAGACCCAGTACTTC. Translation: CATSDFGAGKETQYF.

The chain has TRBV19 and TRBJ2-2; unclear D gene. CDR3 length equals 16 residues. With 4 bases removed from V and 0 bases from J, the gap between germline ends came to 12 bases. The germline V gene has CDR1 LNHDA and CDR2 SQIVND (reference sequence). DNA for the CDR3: TGTGCCAGTAGTACCCAGGTTAATGCGAACACCGGGGAGCTGTTTTTT. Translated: CASSTQVNANTGELFF.

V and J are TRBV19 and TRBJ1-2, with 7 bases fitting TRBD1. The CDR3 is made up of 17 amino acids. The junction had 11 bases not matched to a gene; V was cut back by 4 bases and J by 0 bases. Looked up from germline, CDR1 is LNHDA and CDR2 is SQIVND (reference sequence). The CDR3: CASSNLPGQDANYGYTF. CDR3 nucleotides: TGTGCCAGTAGTAATCTCCCCGGACAGGACGCTAACTATGGCTACACCTTC.

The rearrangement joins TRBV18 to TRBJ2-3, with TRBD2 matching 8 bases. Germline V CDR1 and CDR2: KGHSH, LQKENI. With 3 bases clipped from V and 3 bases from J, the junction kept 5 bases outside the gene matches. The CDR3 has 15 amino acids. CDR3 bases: TGTGCCAGCTCACCGAGCGGGAGTTCAACAGATACGCAGTATTTT. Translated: CASSPSGSSTDTQYF.